This T cell receptor beta chain was captured by sequencing in a study of CXCR3 chemokines and chemotherapy response in bladder cancer. Germline V gene sequence: CDR1 ENHRY, CDR2 SYGVKD. The V and J ends lost 0 bases and 0 bases, in that order; junction bases with no gene match: 6. The CDR3 is made up of 18 amino acids. TCRdb passed the PCR reads through MiXCR, listing each CDR3 protein once. The data hold about 8,100 distinct CDR3 sequences, with over 10% observed a single time. By frequency in the sample, this clonotype is medium-sized (0.01 to 0.1%). This TCR derives from a human donor with bladder cancer that responded to neoadjuvant chemotherapy. The sample was taken from a patient whose treatment included neoadjuvant chemotherapy. This chain uses TRBV10-3 with TRBJ1-1; 11 bases are shared with TRBD1. The CDR3 here is CAISESNRDRGMNTEAFF. For the CDR3, the DNA is TGTGCCATCAGTGAGTCGAATAGGGACAGGGGGATGAACACTGAAGCTTTCTTT.